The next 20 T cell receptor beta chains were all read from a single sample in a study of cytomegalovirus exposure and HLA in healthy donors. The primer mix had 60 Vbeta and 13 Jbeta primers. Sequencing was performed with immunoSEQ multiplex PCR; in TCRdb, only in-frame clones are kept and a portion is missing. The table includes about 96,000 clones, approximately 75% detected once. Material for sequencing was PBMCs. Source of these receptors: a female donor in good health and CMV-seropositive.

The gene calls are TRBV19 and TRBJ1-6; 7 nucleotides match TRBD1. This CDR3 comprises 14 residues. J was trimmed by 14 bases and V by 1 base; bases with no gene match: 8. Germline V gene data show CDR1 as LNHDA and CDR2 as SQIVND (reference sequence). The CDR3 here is CASSIGTGPQALHF. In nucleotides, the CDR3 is TGTGCCAGTAGTATAGGGACAGGCCCCCAGGCCCTCCACTTT. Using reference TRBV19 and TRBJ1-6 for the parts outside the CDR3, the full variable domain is DGGITQSPKYLFRKEGQNVTLSCEQNLNHDAMYWYRQDPGQGLRLIYYSQIVNDFQKGDIAEGYSVSREKKESFPLTVTSAQKNPTAFYLCASSIGTGPQALHFGNGTRLTVT.

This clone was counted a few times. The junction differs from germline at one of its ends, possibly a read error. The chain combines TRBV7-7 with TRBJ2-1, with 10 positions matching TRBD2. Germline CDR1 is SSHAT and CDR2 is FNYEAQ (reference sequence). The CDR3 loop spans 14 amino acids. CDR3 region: CASSLGTSANEQFF. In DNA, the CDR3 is TGTGCTAGCAGCTTAGGGACTAGCGCCAATGAGCAGTTCTTC.

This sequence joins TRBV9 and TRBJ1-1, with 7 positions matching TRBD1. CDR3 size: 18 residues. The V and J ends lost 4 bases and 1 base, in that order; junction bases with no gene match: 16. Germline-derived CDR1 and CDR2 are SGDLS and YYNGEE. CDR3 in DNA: TGTGCCAGCAGCTCTGCGCGCGACGGGGGACAGTCGAACACTGAAGCTTTCTTT. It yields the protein CASSSARDGGQSNTEAFF.

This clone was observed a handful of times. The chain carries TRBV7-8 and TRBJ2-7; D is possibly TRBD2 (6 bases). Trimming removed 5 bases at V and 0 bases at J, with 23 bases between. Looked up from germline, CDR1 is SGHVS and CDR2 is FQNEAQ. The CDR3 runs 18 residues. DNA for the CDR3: TGTGCCAGCAGCACCCAGACTAGTGGGGCCTCGAGCTCCTACGAGCAGTACTTC. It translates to CASSTQTSGASSSYEQYF.

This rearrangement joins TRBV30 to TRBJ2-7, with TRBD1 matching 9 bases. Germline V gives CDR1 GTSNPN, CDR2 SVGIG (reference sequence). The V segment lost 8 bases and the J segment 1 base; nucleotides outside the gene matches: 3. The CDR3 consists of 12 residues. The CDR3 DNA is TGTGCCGGACAGGGGCAATCCTACGAGCAGTACTTC. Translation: CAGQGQSYEQYF.

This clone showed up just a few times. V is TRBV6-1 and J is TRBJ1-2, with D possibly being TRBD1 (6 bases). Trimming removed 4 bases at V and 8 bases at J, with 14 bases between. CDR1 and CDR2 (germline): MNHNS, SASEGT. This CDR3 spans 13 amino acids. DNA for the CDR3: TGTGCCAGCAGTGTCGCAGGGGTGGAGGGCTACACCTTC. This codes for CASSVAGVEGYTF.

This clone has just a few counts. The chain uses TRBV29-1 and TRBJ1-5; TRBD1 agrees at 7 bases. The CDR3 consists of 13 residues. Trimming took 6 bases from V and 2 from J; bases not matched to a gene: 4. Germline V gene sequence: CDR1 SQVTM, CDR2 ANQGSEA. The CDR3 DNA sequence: TGCAGCGTGACCCAGGGGGGCAATCAGCCCCAGCATTTT. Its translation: CSVTQGGNQPQHF. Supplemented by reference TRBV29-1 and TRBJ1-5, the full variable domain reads SAVISQKPSRDICQRGTSLTIQCQVDSQVTMMFWYRQQPGQSLTLIATANQGSEATYESGFVIDKFPISRPNLTFSTLTVSNMSPEDSSIYLCSVTQGGNQPQHFGDGTRLSIL.

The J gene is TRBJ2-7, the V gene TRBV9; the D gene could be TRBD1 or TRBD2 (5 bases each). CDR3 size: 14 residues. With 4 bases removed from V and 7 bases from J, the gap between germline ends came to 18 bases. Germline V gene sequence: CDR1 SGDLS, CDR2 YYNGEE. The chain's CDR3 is CASSLGVARTEQYF. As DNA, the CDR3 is TGTGCCAGCAGCCTAGGGGTAGCGCGAACTGAGCAGTACTTC. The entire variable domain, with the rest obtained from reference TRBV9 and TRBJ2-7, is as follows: DSGVTQTPKHLITATGQRVTLRCSPRSGDLSVYWYQQSLDQGLQFLIQYYNGEERAKGNILERFSAQQFPDLHSELNLSSLELGDSALYFCASSLGVARTEQYFGPGTRLTVT.

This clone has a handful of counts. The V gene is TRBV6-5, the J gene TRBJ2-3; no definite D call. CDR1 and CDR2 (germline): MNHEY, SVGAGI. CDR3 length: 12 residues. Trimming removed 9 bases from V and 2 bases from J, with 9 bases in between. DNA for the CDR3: TGTGCCAGTAGATCTGACACAGATACGCAGTATTTT. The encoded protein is CASRSDTDTQYF.

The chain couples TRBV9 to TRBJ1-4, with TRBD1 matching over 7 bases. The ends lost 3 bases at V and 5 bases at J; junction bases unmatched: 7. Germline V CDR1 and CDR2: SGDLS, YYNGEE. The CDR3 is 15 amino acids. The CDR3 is CASSGRGTENEKLFF. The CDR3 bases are TGTGCCAGCAGCGGGAGGGGGACAGAAAATGAAAAACTGTTTTTT.

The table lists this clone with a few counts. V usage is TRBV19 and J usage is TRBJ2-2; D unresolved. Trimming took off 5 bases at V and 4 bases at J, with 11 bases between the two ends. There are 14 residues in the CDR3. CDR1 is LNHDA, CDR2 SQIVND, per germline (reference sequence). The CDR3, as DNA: TGTGCCAGTAGTTCCGGTACCTTCACCGGGGAGCTGTTTTTT. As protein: CASSSGTFTGELFF.

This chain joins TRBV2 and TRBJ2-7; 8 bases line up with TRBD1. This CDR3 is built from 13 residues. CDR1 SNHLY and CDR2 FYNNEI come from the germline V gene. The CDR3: CASSEAPKDRVFV. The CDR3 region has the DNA TGTGCCAGCAGTGAAGCGCCGAAGGACAGGGTTTTCGTC.

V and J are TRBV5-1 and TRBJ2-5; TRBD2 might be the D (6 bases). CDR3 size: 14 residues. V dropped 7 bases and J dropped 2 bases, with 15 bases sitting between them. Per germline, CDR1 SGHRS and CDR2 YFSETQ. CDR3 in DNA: TGCGCCAGCGGGGGGTTCGGCCCACAAGAGACCCAGTACTTC. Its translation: CASGGFGPQETQYF.

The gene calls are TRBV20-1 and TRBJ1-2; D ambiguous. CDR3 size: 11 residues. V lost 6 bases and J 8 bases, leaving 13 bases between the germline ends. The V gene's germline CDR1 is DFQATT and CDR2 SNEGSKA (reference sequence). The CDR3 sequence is CSAFRGPGYTF. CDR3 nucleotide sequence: TGCAGTGCGTTTCGGGGTCCGGGCTACACCTTC.

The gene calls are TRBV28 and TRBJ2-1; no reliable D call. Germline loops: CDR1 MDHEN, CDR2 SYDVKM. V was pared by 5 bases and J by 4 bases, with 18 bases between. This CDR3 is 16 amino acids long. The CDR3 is CASSPIVGPGYNEQFF. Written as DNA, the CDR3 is TGTGCCAGCAGTCCTATAGTGGGCCCAGGATACAATGAGCAGTTCTTC.

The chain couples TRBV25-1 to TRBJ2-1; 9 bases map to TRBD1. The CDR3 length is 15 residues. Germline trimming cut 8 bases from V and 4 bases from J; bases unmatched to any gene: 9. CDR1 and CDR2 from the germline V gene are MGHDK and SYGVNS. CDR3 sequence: CASLGDRDRYNEQFF. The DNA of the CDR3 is TGTGCCAGCCTAGGGGACAGGGATAGGTACAATGAGCAGTTCTTC.

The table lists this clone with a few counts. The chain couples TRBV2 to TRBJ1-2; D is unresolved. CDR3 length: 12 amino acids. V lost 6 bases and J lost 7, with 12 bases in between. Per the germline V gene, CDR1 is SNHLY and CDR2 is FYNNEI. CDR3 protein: CASSESRGGYTF. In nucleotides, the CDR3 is TGTGCCAGCAGCGAGTCCCGTGGTGGCTACACCTTC.

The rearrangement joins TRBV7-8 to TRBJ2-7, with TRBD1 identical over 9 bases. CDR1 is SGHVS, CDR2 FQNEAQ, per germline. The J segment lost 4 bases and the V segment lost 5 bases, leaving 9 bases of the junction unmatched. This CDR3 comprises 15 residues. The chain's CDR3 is CASSIRQGEGYEQYF. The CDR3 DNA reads TGTGCCAGCAGCATTAGACAGGGGGAGGGTTACGAGCAGTACTTC.

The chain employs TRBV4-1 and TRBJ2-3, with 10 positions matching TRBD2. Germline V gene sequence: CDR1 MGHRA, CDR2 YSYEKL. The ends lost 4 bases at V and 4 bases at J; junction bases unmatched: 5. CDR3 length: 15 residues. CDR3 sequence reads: CASSRGLAEADTQYF. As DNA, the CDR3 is TGCGCCAGCAGCCGTGGACTAGCGGAAGCAGATACGCAGTATTTT.

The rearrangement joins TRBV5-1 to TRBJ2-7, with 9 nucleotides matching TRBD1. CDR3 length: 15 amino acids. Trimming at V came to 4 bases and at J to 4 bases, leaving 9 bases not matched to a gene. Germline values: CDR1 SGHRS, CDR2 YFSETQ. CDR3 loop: CASSISQGAVYEQYF. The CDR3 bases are TGCGCCAGCAGCATTTCACAGGGGGCGGTTTACGAGCAGTACTTC.